In its sample, the clone carrying this TCR beta chain was seen once. Recruited during active infection, patients (from Seattle) were subsequently followed longitudinally. Authors' analysis steps: Using reference gene primer amplification, nucleated cell counts were estimated. Assay used: immunoSEQ multiplex PCR; TCRdb lists only in-frame clones, some missing. The D gene and trimming were derived from the DNA, and the V and J assignments and clone size from that table. This table holds a few hundred thousand clones, approximately 89% found once. Germline V CDR1 and CDR2: SEHNR, FQNEAQ (reference sequence). This CDR3 has 18 residues. The J segment lost 2 bases and the V segment lost 5 bases, leaving 12 bases of the junction unmatched. This entry comes from a study of blood T cell repertoires in COVID-19. Study details: The study drew acute and convalescent COVID-19 samples from the United States, Italy and Spain. Nucleic acid was either cDNA or gDNA, and it came from T cells, B-cell-depleted T cells, or PBMCs.

Material: peripheral blood. V gene TRBV7-9 combines with J gene TRBJ2-6, with 7 bases that match TRBD1. This sequence was found in a woman aged 30 to 39 with COVID-19, enrolled during active disease. The CDR3 DNA reads TGTGCCAGCAGCACTGACAGGGTGGCCCTGACTGGGGCCAACGTCCTGACTTTC. Protein: CASSTDRVALTGANVLTF. Full variable domain (remainder filled in from reference TRBV7-9 and TRBJ2-6): DTGVSQNPRHKITKRGQNVTFRCDPISEHNRLYWYRQTLGQGPEFLTYFQNEAQLEKSRLLSDRFSAERPKGSFSTLEIQRTEQGDSAMYLCASSTDRVALTGANVLTFGAGSRLTVL.